One sample yielded the 26 T cell receptor beta chains listed below, sequenced in a study of cytomegalovirus exposure and HLA in healthy donors. With 60 Vbeta and 13 Jbeta primers, the PCR was carried out. Method: immunoSEQ multiplex PCR; TCRdb's copy keeps in-frame clones and lacks some. The repertoire includes under 150,000 clones, almost 85% of them detected once, and approximately 3% sits in the top ten. Specimen: PBMCs. The receptors shown here come from a boy between 2 and 15 years old in good health and CMV-seronegative.

This clone was counted a single time. This rearrangement joins TRBV6-1 to TRBJ2-1, with a tentative D call TRBD2 (6 bases). CDR3 length: 16 amino acids. CDR1 MNHNS and CDR2 SASEGT come from the germline V gene. Trimming pared 1 base from V and 2 bases from J, leaving 12 bases between. CDR3 coding DNA: TGTGCCAGCAGTGAAGATACGGGAGAACCCTACAATGAGCAGTTCTTC. It specifies CASSEDTGEPYNEQFF.

The chain is built from TRBV7-9 and TRBJ2-5, with 7 bases identical to TRBD1. The J segment lost 1 base and the V segment lost 2 bases, leaving 10 bases of the junction unmatched. The CDR3 spans 17 residues. Germline CDR1 and CDR2: SEHNR and FQNEAQ (reference sequence). The CDR3 coding sequence is TGTGCCAGCAGCTTATCCTCCTCCGGGACAGCCCAAGAGACCCAGTACTTC. It specifies CASSLSSSGTAQETQYF.

The chain carries TRBV2 and TRBJ2-3; 10 nucleotides agree with TRBD2. V was clipped by 2 bases and J by 4 bases; unmatched bases: 6. The CDR3 consists of 16 residues. Germline assignment: CDR1 SNHLY and CDR2 FYNNEI. The CDR3 loop is CASSEWASGRPDTQYF. The CDR3 DNA is TGTGCCAGCAGTGAATGGGCTAGCGGGAGACCAGATACGCAGTATTTT.

V and J are TRBV7-8 and TRBJ1-2, with D possibly matching TRBD1 (6 bases). The length of the CDR3 is 15 residues. The germline gives CDR1 SGHVS, CDR2 FQNEAQ. The V and J ends lost 5 bases and 8 bases respectively, with 21 bases between them. In DNA form, the CDR3 reads TGTGCCAGCAGCCCTTTTGAGGCGTCAGGGGACGGCTACACCTTC. The encoded protein is CASSPFEASGDGYTF. Supplemented by reference TRBV7-8 and TRBJ1-2, the full variable domain reads GAGVSQSPRYKVAKRGQDVALRCDPISGHVSLFWYQQALGQGPEFLTYFQNEAQLDKSGLPSDRFFAERPEGSVSTLKIQRTQQEDSAVYLCASSPFEASGDGYTFGSGTRLTVV.

The chain has TRBV6-4 and TRBJ2-3; TRBD2 might be the D (6 bases). Germline V gives CDR1 MRHNA, CDR2 SNTAGT. The V and J ends lost 6 bases and 2 bases respectively, with 12 bases between them. CDR3 size: 14 residues. CDR3 nucleotides: TGTGCCAGCAGCCTTAGCGGCCCCACAGATACGCAGTATTTT. It translates to CASSLSGPTDTQYF.

The chain has TRBV13 and TRBJ2-7; the match to TRBD1 covers 10 bases. The trim removed 0 bases at V and 6 bases at J, leaving 8 bases unmatched. The CDR3 length is 16 residues. Germline V gene data show CDR1 as PRHDT and CDR2 as FYEKMQ (reference sequence). The CDR3 here is CASSLGTGTGEGEQYV. In DNA, the CDR3 is TGTGCCAGCAGCTTAGGAACCGGGACAGGGGAAGGCGAGCAGTACGTC.

The rearrangement links TRBV6-5 to TRBJ1-2; 9 positions agree with TRBD1. CDR1 MNHEY and CDR2 SVGAGI come from the germline V gene. CDR3 length: 14 residues. Trimming at V came to 5 bases and at J to 2 bases, leaving 3 bases not matched to a gene. CDR3 bases: TGTGCCAGCAGTCCCGGGACAGGGAACTATGGCTACACCTTC. This encodes CASSPGTGNYGYTF.

A single count supports this clone. The rearrangement links TRBV4-2 to TRBJ2-1, with D possibly matching TRBD2 (6 bases). Germline CDR1 reads LGHNA; CDR2 reads YNFKEQ. The CDR3 loop spans 17 amino acids. V lost 2 bases to trimming and J lost 3 bases, with 17 bases between them. The DNA for the CDR3 is TGTGCCAGCAGCCAACTTCAAGGGACTTCAGGCTACAATGAGCAGTTCTTC. The encoded protein is CASSQLQGTSGYNEQFF.

V usage is TRBV6-5 and J usage is TRBJ2-3, with 7 bases fitting TRBD2. V was clipped by 0 bases and J by 6 bases; unmatched bases: 6. Germline V gene lookup returns CDR1 MNHEY and CDR2 SVGAGI. The CDR3 has 15 amino acids. CDR3 in amino acids: CASSYSGGIGDTQYF. CDR3 nucleotide sequence: TGTGCCAGCAGTTACTCGGGAGGGATCGGGGATACGCAGTATTTT.

This clone showed up just once. V and J are TRBV11-3 and TRBJ2-5; D is perhaps TRBD2 (6 bases). The CDR3 has 14 amino acids. Germline loops: CDR1 SGHNT, CDR2 YENEEA. The ends were cut back, 6 bases at V and 2 bases at J, with 13 bases in the middle. CDR3 DNA: TGTGCCAGCAGTAAAGGGAGCGGGCAAGAGACCCAGTACTTC. Its protein product is CASSKGSGQETQYF.

This chain uses TRBV4-1 with TRBJ1-2, with a weak D call TRBD1 (5 bases). Trimming took 3 bases from V and 7 from J, leaving 18 bases between them. Germline CDR1 and CDR2: MGHRA and YSYEKL. This CDR3 region has 15 residues. Here the CDR3 reads CASSHPVGRTTGYTF. DNA for the CDR3: TGCGCCAGCAGCCACCCCGTTGGGAGGACAACTGGCTACACCTTC.

V usage is TRBV6-4 and J usage is TRBJ2-1; 10 bases agree with TRBD2. With V trimmed by 6 bases and J by 8 bases, 7 bases remained unmatched. Germline CDR1 reads MRHNA; CDR2 reads SNTAGT. The CDR3 totals 14 residues. Written as DNA, the CDR3 is TGTGCCAGCAGGCGGGGTAGCGGGAGGCATGAGCAGTTCTTC. This translates into CASRRGSGRHEQFF.

This clone is a singleton in its sample. The rearrangement uses TRBV7-2 and TRBJ2-7; a weak D match, TRBD2 (6 bases). CDR1 SGHTA and CDR2 FQGNSA come from the germline V gene. V was cut by 5 bases and J by 4 bases, with 18 bases left in between. The CDR3 is 15 residues long. The CDR3 is CASSLSRGTGYEQYF. CDR3 bases: TGTGCCAGCAGCCTTTCCCGGGGGACGGGTTACGAGCAGTACTTC.

The chain uses TRBV2 and TRBJ2-7, with 8 bases lining up with TRBD1. Germline trimming cut 8 bases from V and 1 base from J; bases unmatched to any gene: 7. This CDR3 is built from 14 residues. Germline V lookup: CDR1 SNHLY, CDR2 FYNNEI. This CDR3 is CASGGQGPSYEQYF. CDR3 DNA sequence: TGTGCCAGCGGAGGACAGGGTCCGTCCTACGAGCAGTACTTC.

The CDR3 DNA reads TGTGCCTGGGAACCAGGGCAGGGGGCGTCTAACTATGGCTACACCTTC. It encodes CAWEPGQGASNYGYTF. The gene calls are TRBV30 and TRBJ1-2, with 8 bases identical to TRBD1. Trimming removed 5 bases from V and 0 bases from J; junction bases left unmatched: 11. The CDR3 has 16 residues. Germline V gene lookup returns CDR1 GTSNPN and CDR2 SVGIG (reference sequence).

This sequence joins TRBV5-1 and TRBJ1-1, with D possibly matching TRBD1 (5 bases). Germline CDR1 is SGHRS and CDR2 is YFSETQ. Trimming pared 1 base from V and 4 bases from J, leaving 23 bases between. The CDR3 totals 18 residues. CDR3 in DNA: TGCGCCAGCAGCTTGTCCTTTGGCACGGGGGTAAGGGGCACTGAAGCTTTCTTT. It specifies CASSLSFGTGVRGTEAFF.

The table lists this clone with a count of one. J is TRBJ2-3 and V is TRBV5-8; D is perhaps TRBD2 (6 bases). The CDR3 contains 15 residues. V dropped 2 bases and J dropped 1 base, with 11 bases sitting between them. Germline values: CDR1 SGHTS, CDR2 YDEGEE. CDR3 bases: TGTGCCAGCAGCTTCGGGGGAAGGGGCACAGATACGCAGTATTTT. It specifies CASSFGGRGTDTQYF.

The chain carries TRBV9 and TRBJ1-2; 8 bases agree with TRBD1. The CDR3 totals 15 residues. The ends lost 0 bases at V and 6 bases at J; junction bases unmatched: 7. Germline V gene lookup returns CDR1 SGDLS and CDR2 YYNGEE. The CDR3 bases are TGTGCCAGCAGCGTAGAGGGCTTGGACAGGGATGGCTACACCTTC. This translates into CASSVEGLDRDGYTF.

This clone occurred a few times. The chain employs TRBV6-4 and TRBJ2-1; 9 bases are shared with TRBD2. Per germline, CDR1 MRHNA and CDR2 SNTAGT. V lost 5 bases, J lost 10 bases, and 6 bases stayed unmatched. The length of the CDR3 is 13 residues. The DNA for the CDR3 is TGTGCCAGCAGTCCCGGGACTAGCTTGGAGCAGTTCTTC. Amino acids: CASSPGTSLEQFF.

The V and J genes are TRBV4-2 and TRBJ2-5; TRBD1 agrees at 7 bases. V was clipped by 5 bases and J by 5 bases; unmatched bases: 2. CDR3 size: 12 residues. Looked up from germline, CDR1 is LGHNA and CDR2 is YNFKEQ. The CDR3 DNA sequence: TGTGCCAGCAGCTTGGACAGGGAGACCCAGTACTTC. This encodes CASSLDRETQYF.

V and J are TRBV6-4 and TRBJ2-2, with D perhaps matching TRBD2 (5 bases). Germline values: CDR1 MRHNA, CDR2 SNTAGT. Trimming stripped 3 bases from V and 5 bases from J, with 13 bases between. The CDR3 sequence is 15 residues long. CDR3 loop: CASSESGLGTGELFF. CDR3 nucleotides: TGTGCCAGCAGTGAAAGCGGCTTAGGGACCGGGGAGCTGTTTTTT.

The chain combines TRBV10-3 with TRBJ2-3; a possible D gene is TRBD1 (6 bases). The germline V gene has CDR1 ENHRY and CDR2 SYGVKD. The CDR3 loop spans 15 amino acids. Trimming cost V 4 bases and J 1 base, with 12 bases left between them. For the CDR3, the DNA is TGTGCCATCAGTGGTGCAGGGGTGGGCACAGATACGCAGTATTTT. Translation gives CAISGAGVGTDTQYF.

The chain uses TRBV6-6 and TRBJ1-2; TRBD1 matches at 7 bases. J was trimmed by 2 bases and V by 2 bases; bases with no gene match: 5. CDR3 size: 15 residues. Germline assignment: CDR1 MNHNY and CDR2 SVGAGI (reference sequence). The CDR3 DNA sequence: TGTGCCAGCAGTTACGGGAAGGGACAGAACTATGGCTACACCTTC. Encoded protein: CASSYGKGQNYGYTF.

This chain joins TRBV5-6 and TRBJ1-1; the D is unclear. Germline V gene data show CDR1 as SGHDT and CDR2 as YYEEEE. V lost 3 bases and J lost 4, with 10 bases in between. There are 13 residues in the CDR3. The CDR3 DNA reads TGTGCCAGCAGCTCTGAACACAGCACTGAAGCTTTCTTT. Translation gives CASSSEHSTEAFF.

CDR3: CASSVGDEGEGYGYTF. CDR3 sequence (DNA): TGTGCCAGCAGCGTAGGGGATGAGGGGGAGGGCTATGGCTACACCTTC. The chain uses TRBV9 and TRBJ1-2, with a weak D call TRBD1 (6 bases). Trimming shortened V by 0 bases and J by 4 bases, and 16 bases separated the two germline ends. This CDR3 spans 16 amino acids. Germline V CDR1 and CDR2: SGDLS, YYNGEE.

Here the CDR3 reads CASSPRQGTIYEQYF. In DNA form, the CDR3 reads TGTGCCAGCAGCCCGAGACAGGGGACTATCTACGAGCAGTACTTC. The rearrangement links TRBV14 to TRBJ2-7; a possible D gene is TRBD1 (8 bases). Germline loops: CDR1 SGHDN, CDR2 FVKESK. This CDR3 region has 15 residues. Deletions cut 4 bases from V and 3 bases from J, with 16 bases between.